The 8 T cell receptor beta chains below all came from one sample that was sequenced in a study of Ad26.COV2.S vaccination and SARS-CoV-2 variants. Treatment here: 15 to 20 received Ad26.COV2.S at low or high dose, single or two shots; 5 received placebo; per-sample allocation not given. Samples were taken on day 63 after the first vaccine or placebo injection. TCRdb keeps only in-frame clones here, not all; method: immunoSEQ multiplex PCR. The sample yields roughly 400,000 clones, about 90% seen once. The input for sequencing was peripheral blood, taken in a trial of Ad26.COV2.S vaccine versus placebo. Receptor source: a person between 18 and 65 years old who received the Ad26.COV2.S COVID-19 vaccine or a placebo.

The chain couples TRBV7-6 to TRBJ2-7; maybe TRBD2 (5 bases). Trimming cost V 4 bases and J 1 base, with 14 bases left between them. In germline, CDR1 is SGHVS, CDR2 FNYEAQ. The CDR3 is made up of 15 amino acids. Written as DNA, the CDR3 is TGTGCCAGCAGCTCCAGCCCGGGAAGGTCCTACGAGCAGTACTTC. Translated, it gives CASSSSPGRSYEQYF.

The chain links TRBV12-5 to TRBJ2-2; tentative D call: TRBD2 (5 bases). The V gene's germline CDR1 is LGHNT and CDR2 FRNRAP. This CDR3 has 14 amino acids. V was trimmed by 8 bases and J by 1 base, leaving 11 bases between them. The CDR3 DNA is TGTGCTAGTCGGGTCGGGATGAACACCGGGGAGCTGTTTTTT. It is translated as CASRVGMNTGELFF.

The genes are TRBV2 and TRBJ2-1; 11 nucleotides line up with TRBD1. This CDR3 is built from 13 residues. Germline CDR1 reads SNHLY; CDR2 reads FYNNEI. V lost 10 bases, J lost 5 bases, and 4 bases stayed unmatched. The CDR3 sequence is CATGQGADNEQFF. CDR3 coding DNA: TGTGCCACCGGACAGGGGGCTGACAATGAGCAGTTCTTC. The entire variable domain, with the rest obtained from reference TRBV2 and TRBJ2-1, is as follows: EPEVTQTPSHQVTQMGQEVILRCVPISNHLYFYWYRQILGQKVEFLVSFYNNEISEKSEIFDDQFSVERPDGSNFTLKIRSTKLEDSAMYFCATGQGADNEQFFGPGTRLTVL.

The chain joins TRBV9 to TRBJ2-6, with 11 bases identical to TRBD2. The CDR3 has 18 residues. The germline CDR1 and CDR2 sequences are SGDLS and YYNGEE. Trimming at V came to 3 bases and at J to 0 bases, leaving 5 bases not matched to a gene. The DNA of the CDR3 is TGTGCCAGCAGCGCTCTAGCGGGGGGAAGCTCTGGGGCCAACGTCCTGACTTTC. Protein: CASSALAGGSSGANVLTF.

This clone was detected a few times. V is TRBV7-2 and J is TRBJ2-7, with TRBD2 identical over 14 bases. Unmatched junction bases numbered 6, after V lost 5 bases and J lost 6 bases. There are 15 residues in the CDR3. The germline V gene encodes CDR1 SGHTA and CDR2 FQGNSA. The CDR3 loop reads CASSLLGTSGSEQYF. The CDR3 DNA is TGTGCCAGCAGCCTCCTAGGGACTAGCGGGAGCGAGCAGTACTTC.

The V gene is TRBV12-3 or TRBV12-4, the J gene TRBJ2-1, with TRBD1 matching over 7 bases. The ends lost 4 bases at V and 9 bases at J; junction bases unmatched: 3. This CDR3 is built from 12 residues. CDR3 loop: CASSSWDSEQFF. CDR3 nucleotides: TGTGCCAGCAGTTCGTGGGACAGTGAGCAGTTCTTC.

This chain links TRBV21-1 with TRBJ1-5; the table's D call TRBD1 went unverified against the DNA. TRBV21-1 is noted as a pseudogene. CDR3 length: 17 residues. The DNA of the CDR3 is TGTGCCAGCACCCCAAGGGGCAGGGAAAGGATTTCTCAGCCCCAGCATTTT. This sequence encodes CASTPRGRERISQPQHF.

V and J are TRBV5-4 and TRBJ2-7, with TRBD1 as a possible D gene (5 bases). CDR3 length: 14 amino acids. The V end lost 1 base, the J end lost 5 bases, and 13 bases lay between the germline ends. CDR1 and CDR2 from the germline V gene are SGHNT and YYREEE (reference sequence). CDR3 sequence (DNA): TGTGCCAGCAGCTTGAGGGGCCTTCCACACGAGCAGTACTTC. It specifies CASSLRGLPHEQYF.